This T cell receptor (beta chain) stems from a study of post-analysis software for immune sequencing data. Overall study: Clinical courses comprised relapsing-remitting, secondary progressive and progressive-relapsing multiple sclerosis.

A remark on this clonotype: Antigen: not known.

Study-level points and caveats: Analysis by F measure revealed that same-batch samples clustered strongly together. Diversity measured as normalized Chao1 was significantly lower in multiple sclerosis patients than in controls. In patients, TRBV5-6, TRBV5-1 and TRBV20-1 belonged to five TRBV segments found more frequently than in controls.

Incorporated into the TCR beta cDNA libraries were unique molecular identifiers, which served to reduce PCR and sequencing biases. A few hundred thousand cDNA molecules came from around 1 to 10 million T cells. TCRdb independently ran MiXCR on the PCR reads; one entry per CDR3 protein. The table records hundreds of thousands of distinct CDR3 sequences, 44% of them present only once. The V gene's germline CDR1 is LGHDT and CDR2 YNNKEL (reference sequence). The CDR3 has 15 residues. V lost 4 bases to trimming and J lost 4 bases; unmatched junction nucleotides: 4. Sequencing was carried out using blood. This sequence was found in a girl aged 5 to 17 with multiple sclerosis. The chain has TRBV3-1 and TRBJ2-1, with 10 bases lining up with TRBD1. CDR3: CASSLDRGFYNEQFF. In nucleotides, the CDR3 is TGTGCCAGCAGCCTGGACAGGGGGTTTTACAATGAGCAGTTCTTC.